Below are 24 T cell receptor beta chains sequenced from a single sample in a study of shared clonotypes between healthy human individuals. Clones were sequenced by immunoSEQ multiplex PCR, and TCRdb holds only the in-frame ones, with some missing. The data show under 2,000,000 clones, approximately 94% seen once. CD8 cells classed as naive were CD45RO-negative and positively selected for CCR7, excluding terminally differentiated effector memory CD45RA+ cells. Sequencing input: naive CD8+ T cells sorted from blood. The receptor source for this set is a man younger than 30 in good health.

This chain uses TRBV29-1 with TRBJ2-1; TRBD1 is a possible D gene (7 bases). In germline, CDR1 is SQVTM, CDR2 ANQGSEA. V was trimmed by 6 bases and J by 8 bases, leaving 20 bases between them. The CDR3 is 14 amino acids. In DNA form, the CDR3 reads TGCAGCGTCGACAACCAGGGGGGCCGGGATGAGCAGTTCTTC. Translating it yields CSVDNQGGRDEQFF.

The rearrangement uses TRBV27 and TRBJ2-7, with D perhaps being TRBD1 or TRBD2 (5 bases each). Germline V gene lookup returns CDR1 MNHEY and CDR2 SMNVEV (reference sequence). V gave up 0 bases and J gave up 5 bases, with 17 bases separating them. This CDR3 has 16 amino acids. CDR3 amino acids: CASSLSPGTLRNEQYF. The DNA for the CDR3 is TGTGCCAGCAGTTTATCCCCCGGGACCCTCAGGAACGAGCAGTACTTC.

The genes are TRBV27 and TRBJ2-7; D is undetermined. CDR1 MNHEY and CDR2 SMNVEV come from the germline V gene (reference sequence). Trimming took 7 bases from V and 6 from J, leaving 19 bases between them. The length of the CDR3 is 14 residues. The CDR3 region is CASTLSPRSSEQYF. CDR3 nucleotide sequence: TGTGCCAGCACCCTAAGTCCTCGGAGCTCCGAGCAGTACTTC.

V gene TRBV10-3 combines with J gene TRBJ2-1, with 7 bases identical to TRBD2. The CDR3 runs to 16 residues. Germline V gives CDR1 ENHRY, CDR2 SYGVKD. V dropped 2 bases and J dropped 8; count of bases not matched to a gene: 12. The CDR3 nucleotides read TGTGCCATCAGTGAGCCCCCCGCCCGGGAGGTCGATGAGCAGTTCTTC. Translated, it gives CAISEPPAREVDEQFF.

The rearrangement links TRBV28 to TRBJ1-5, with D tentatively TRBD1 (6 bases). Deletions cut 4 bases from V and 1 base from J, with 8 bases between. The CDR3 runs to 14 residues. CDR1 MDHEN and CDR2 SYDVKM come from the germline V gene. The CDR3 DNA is TGTGCCAGCAGTTGGACAGTGAGCAATCAGCCCCAGCATTTT. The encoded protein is CASSWTVSNQPQHF.

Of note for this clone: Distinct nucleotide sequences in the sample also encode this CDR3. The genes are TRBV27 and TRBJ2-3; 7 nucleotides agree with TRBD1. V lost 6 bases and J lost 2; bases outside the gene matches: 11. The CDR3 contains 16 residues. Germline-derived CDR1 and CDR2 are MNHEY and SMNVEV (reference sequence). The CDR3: CASSPSTGEYTDTQYF. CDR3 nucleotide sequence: TGTGCCAGCAGCCCGTCTACAGGGGAGTACACAGATACGCAGTATTTT.

CDR3 bases: TGTGCCAGTAGTATAGATGCCAGGGGGCCTCACTATGGCTACACCTTC. Translated, it gives CASSIDARGPHYGYTF. J is TRBJ1-2 and V is TRBV19; TRBD1 aligns across 8 bases. Per the germline V gene, CDR1 is LNHDA and CDR2 is SQIVND (reference sequence). The V gene end was trimmed by 0 bases and the J gene end by 3 bases; junction bases not matched to a gene: 6. This CDR3 contains 16 residues.

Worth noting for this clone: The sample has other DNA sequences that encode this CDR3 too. CDR3 DNA sequence: TGTGCCAGCAGCCCCGGGACCTACGAGCAGTACTTC. It translates to CASSPGTYEQYF. The chain is built from TRBV7-9 and TRBJ2-7; D perhaps matches TRBD2 (5 bases). Trimming shortened V by 5 bases and J by 2 bases, and 7 bases separated the two germline ends. This CDR3 has 12 residues. From germline, CDR1 is SEHNR and CDR2 FQNEAQ (reference sequence).

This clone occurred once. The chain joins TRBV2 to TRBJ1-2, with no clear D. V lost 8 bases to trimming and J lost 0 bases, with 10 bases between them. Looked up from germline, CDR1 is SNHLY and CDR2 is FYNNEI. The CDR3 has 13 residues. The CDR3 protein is CASPADANYGYTF. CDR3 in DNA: TGTGCCAGCCCCGCCGACGCTAACTATGGCTACACCTTC. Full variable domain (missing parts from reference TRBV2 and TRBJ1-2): EPEVTQTPSHQVTQMGQEVILRCVPISNHLYFYWYRQILGQKVEFLVSFYNNEISEKSEIFDDQFSVERPDGSNFTLKIRSTKLEDSAMYFCASPADANYGYTFGSGTRLTVV.

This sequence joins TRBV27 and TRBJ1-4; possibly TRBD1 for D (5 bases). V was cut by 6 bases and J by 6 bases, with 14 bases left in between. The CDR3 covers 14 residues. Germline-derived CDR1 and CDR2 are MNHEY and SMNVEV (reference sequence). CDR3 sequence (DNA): TGTGCCAGCAGATTCGGTAGGGGTGATGAAAAACTGTTTTTT. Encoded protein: CASRFGRGDEKLFF.

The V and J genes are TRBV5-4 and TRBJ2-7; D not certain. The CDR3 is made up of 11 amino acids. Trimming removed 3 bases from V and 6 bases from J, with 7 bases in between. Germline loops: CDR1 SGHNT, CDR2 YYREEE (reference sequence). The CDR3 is CASSSFSEQYF. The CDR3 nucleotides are TGTGCCAGCAGCTCCTTCTCCGAGCAGTACTTC.

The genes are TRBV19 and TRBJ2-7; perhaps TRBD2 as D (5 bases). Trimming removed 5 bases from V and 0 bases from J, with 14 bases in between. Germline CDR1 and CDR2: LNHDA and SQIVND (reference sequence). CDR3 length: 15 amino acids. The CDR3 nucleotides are TGTGCCAGTAGTCGGAGCGGCCCCCTCTCCTACGAGCAGTACTTC. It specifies CASSRSGPLSYEQYF.

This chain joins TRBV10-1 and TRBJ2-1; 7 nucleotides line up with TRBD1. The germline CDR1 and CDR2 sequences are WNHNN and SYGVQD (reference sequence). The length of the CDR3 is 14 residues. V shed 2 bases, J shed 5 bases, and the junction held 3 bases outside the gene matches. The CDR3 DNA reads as TGCGCCAGCAGTGAGGGGACAGCGAACAATGAGCAGTTCTTC. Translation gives CASSEGTANNEQFF.

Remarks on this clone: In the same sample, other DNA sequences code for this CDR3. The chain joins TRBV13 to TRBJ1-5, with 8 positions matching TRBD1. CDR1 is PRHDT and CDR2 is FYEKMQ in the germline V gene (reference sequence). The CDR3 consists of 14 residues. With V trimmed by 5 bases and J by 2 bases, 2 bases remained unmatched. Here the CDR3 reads CASSMGQGNQPQHF. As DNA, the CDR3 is TGTGCCAGCAGCATGGGACAGGGCAATCAGCCCCAGCATTTT. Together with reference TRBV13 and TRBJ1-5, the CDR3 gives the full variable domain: AAGVIQSPRHLIKEKRETATLKCYPIPRHDTVYWYQQGPGQDPQFLISFYEKMQSDKGSIPDRFSAQQFSDYHSELNMSSLELGDSALYFCASSMGQGNQPQHFGDGTRLSIL.

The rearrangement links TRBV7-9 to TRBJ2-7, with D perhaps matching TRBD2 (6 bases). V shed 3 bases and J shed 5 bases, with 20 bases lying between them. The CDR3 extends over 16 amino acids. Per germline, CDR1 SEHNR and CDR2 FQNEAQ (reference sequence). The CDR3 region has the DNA TGTGCCAGCAGCTTTAATTGGGACTCACCCTACCACGAGCAGTACTTC. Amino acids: CASSFNWDSPYHEQYF.

The CDR3 DNA is TGTGCCAGCAGTTACCCCCTCCAGGACCAAGAGACCCAGTACTTC. It codes for CASSYPLQDQETQYF. The chain links TRBV7-9 to TRBJ2-5; D remains unclear. Trimming pared 6 bases from V and 0 bases from J, leaving 14 bases between. Germline V gene data show CDR1 as SEHNR and CDR2 as FQNEAQ (reference sequence). This CDR3 is 15 amino acids long.

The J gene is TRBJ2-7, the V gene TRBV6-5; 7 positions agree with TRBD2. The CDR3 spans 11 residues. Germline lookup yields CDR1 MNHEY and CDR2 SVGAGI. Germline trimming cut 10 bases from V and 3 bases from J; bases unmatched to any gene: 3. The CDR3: CATSSGYEQYF. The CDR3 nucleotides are TGTGCCACCTCTAGCGGCTACGAGCAGTACTTC.

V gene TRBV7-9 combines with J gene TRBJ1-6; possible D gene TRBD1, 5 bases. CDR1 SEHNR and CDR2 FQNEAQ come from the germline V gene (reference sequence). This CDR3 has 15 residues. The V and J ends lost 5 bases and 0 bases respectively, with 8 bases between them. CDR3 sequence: CASSPGTSYNSPLHF. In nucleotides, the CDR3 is TGTGCCAGCAGCCCCGGGACCTCCTATAATTCACCCCTCCACTTT.

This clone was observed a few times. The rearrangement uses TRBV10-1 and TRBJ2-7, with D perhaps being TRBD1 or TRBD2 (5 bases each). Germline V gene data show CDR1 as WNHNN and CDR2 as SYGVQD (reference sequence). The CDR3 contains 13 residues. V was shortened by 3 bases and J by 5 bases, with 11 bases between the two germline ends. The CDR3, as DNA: TGCGCCAGCAGTGACGGGACCGGCCACGAGCAGTACTTC. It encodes CASSDGTGHEQYF.

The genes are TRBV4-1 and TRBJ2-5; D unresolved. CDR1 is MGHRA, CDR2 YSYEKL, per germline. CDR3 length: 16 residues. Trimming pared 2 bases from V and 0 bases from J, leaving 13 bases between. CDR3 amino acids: CASSQSSTMYQETQYF. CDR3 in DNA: TGCGCCAGCAGCCAATCGTCTACCATGTACCAAGAGACCCAGTACTTC.

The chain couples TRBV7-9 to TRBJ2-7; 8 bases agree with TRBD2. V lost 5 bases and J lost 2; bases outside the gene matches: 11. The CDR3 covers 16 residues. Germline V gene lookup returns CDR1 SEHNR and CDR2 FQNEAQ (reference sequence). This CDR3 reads CASSPSLADDPYEQYF. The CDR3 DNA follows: TGTGCCAGCAGCCCGTCACTAGCGGACGATCCCTACGAGCAGTACTTC.

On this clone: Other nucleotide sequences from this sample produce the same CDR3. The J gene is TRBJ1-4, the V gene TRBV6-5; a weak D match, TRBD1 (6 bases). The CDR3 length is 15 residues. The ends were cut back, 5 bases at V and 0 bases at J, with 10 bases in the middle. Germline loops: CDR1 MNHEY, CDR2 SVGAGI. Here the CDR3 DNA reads TGTGCCAGCAGTACGACAGGCGCAACTAATGAAAAACTGTTTTTT. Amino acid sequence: CASSTTGATNEKLFF.

Here the CDR3 DNA reads TGTGCCACCAGCAGAGGGAAGGCTGAAGCTTTCTTT. Translation gives CATSRGKAEAFF. The chain recombines TRBV15 with TRBJ1-1; D ambiguous. This CDR3 is 12 amino acids long. Germline loops: CDR1 LNHNV, CDR2 YYDKDF (reference sequence). V was shortened by 1 base and J by 6 bases, with 6 bases between the two germline ends.

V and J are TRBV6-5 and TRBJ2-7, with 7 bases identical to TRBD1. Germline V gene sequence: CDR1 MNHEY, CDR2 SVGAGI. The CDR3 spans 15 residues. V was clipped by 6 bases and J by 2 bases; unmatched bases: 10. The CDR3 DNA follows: TGTGCCAGCAGAGCCACAGGGGAAGTTCCCTACGAGCAGTACTTC. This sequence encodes CASRATGEVPYEQYF.